The rows below give T cell receptor beta chains drawn from one sample of a study of T cell responses to AZD1222 COVID-19 vaccine. Generated by immunoSEQ multiplex PCR, the TCRdb table keeps only in-frame clones and is missing some. The profile shows about 150,000 clones, approximately 90% of them singletons. The source was peripheral blood, collected on day 0 of MenACWY control vaccination. Receptors were obtained from an adult in good health. The CDR3 runs from the conserved cysteine through the conserved F or W. Fields, in order: clone size, V gene, D gene, J gene, CDR3 DNA, CDR3 protein. A D gene is named only where the DNA matches it firmly. Size tells how often a clone was seen (once, few, many) or the class of an expanded clone, and some rows leave it out.

.	TRBV29-1	.	TRBJ1-4	TGCAGCGTTGGATGGAGTAATGAAAAACTGTTTTTT	CSVGWSNEKLFF
.	TRBV21-1	.	TRBJ2-2	TGTGCCAGCAGAAAGGGGTTGGGGGCCGGGGAGCTGTTTTTT	CASRKGLGAGELFF
.	TRBV27	.	TRBJ1-1	TGTGCCAGCAGTCTTTCAGGGTTGATGACTGAAGCTTTCTTT	CASSLSGLMTEAFF
.	TRBV4-3	.	TRBJ1-1	TGCGCCAGCAGCCGGGGGGTCGGGGGACGCACTGAAGCTTTCTTT	CASSRGVGGRTEAFF
.	TRBV19	.	TRBJ1-6	TGTGCCAGCAGGGAGCTAAGCGCCTATAATTCACCCCTCCACTTT	CASRELSAYNSPLHF
.	TRBV4-3	.	TRBJ1-4	TGCGCCAGCAGCCAAGTTTTGGCAGTCAGGGGAGAAAAACTGTTTTTT	CASSQVLAVRGEKLFF
.	TRBV28	.	TRBJ1-1	TGTGCCAGCAGTTCCAGGGTTAACACTGAAGCTTTCTTT	CASSSRVNTEAFF
.	TRBV30	.	TRBJ1-2	TGTGCCTGGAGTGCCGACGCGTCCGATGGCTACACCTTC	CAWSADASDGYTF
.	TRBV2	TRBD1	TRBJ1-4	TGTGCCAGCAGTGAAGATCTTGGACAGGGGGGTGAAAAACTGTTTTTT	CASSEDLGQGGEKLFF
.	TRBV2	.	TRBJ2-3	TGTGCCAGCAAAGGGAGGCTAGTCACAGATACGCAGTATTTT	CASKGRLVTDTQYF
once	TRBV4-1	.	TRBJ1-5	TGCGCCAGCAGCCCGGGGGGTCGGCCTGACAATCAGCCCCAGCATTTT	CASSPGGRPDNQPQHF
.	TRBV30	.	TRBJ1-5	TGTGCCTGGGGACTCCCAAGCAATCAGCCCCAGCATTTT	CAWGLPSNQPQHF
.	TRBV29-1	TRBD1	TRBJ1-1	TGCAGCGTTCGGGACAGGGTGAACACTGAAGCTTTCTTT	CSVRDRVNTEAFF
once	TRBV9	TRBD2	TRBJ2-7	TGTGCCAGCAGCGTAGCTGGCGGGGGGACCGAGCAGTACTTC	CASSVAGGGTEQYF
.	TRBV18	TRBD1	TRBJ1-2	TGTGCCAGCTCACCCAGTTACAGGGGGCAAACCCCCGAAGCTAACTATGGCTACACCTTC	CASSPSYRGQTPEANYGYTF
.	TRBV11-2	.	TRBJ2-7	TGTGCCAGCAGCACCACTAGGGACGAGCAGTACTTC	CASSTTRDEQYF
.	TRBV4-1	.	TRBJ2-7	TGCGCCAGCAGCCAACCCCCAGGGAGAACCACCGACGAGCAGTACTTC	CASSQPPGRTTDEQYF
.	TRBV7-8	.	TRBJ2-5	TGTGCCAGCAGCTACAGTCCCGCCTTGGAGACCCAGTACTTC	CASSYSPALETQYF
.	TRBV7-2	.	TRBJ2-3	TGTGCCAGCAGCTTAGCGCTGCGAGGGGAGATAACAGATACGCAGTATTTT	CASSLALRGEITDTQYF
.	TRBV2	TRBD1	TRBJ1-4	TGTGCCAGCAGGCCGGGACAGGGTCATGAAAAACTGTTTTTT	CASRPGQGHEKLFF
.	TRBV5-4	TRBD2	TRBJ2-1	TGTGCCAGCACGACTAGCGCGGGGTCCGACAATGAGCAGTTCTTC	CASTTSAGSDNEQFF
.	TRBV4-2	.	TRBJ2-1	TGTGCCAGCAGTCCTAGCGATAATCGCTACAATGAGCAGTTCTTC	CASSPSDNRYNEQFF
.	TRBV11-1	.	TRBJ1-2	TGTGCCAGCAGCCCGGGGGGGCCTTTACCTTACACCTTC	CASSPGGPLPYTF
.	TRBV7-9	.	TRBJ1-4	TGTGCCAGCAGCGGACCCTCCAGAGAAAAACTGTTTTTT	CASSGPSREKLFF
.	TRBV2	.	TRBJ1-1	TGTGCCAGCAGTGAGGTTGGGGGACTGCACACTGAAGCTTTCTTT	CASSEVGGLHTEAFF
.	TRBV29-1	TRBD2	TRBJ2-1	TGCAGCGTTGAGGGACTAGCGGGAGTAGGGGAGCAGTTCTTC	CSVEGLAGVGEQFF
.	TRBV5-1	.	TRBJ1-4	TGCGCCAGCAGCTTGGCGGGGATTACTAATGAAAAACTGTTTTTT	CASSLAGITNEKLFF
.	TRBV6-5	TRBD1	TRBJ1-5	TGTGCCAGCAGCCTGGGACAGCCTCAGCCCCAGCATTTT	CASSLGQPQPQHF
once	TRBV6-2/TRBV6-3	TRBD1	TRBJ1-5	TGTGCCAGCAGTTACTTGACAGGGGATCAGCCCCAGCATTTT	CASSYLTGDQPQHF
.	TRBV5-5	TRBD2	TRBJ2-2	TGTGCCAGCAGCCGAGGGACTAGCGGGAGTATTAACACCGGGGAGCTGTTTTTT	CASSRGTSGSINTGELFF
.	TRBV19	TRBD1	TRBJ1-1	TGTGCCATACGCAAGGGGACAGGGGGCGCGGACACTGAAGCTTTCTTT	CAIRKGTGGADTEAFF
.	TRBV27	.	TRBJ1-1	TGTGCCAGCAGTCTAGTCTTACGGTCGAACACTGAAGCTTTCTTT	CASSLVLRSNTEAFF
.	TRBV12-3/TRBV12-4	TRBD1	TRBJ1-2	TGTGCCAGCCGTACAGGGACAGTCTATGGCTACACCTTC	CASRTGTVYGYTF
.	TRBV9	.	TRBJ2-7	TGTGCCAGCAGCGTAGCCAACAGTGGCGAGCAGTACTTC	CASSVANSGEQYF
few	TRBV5-1	.	TRBJ2-3	TGCGCCAGCAGCCCCGCCGGGCGCACAGATACGCAGTATTTT	CASSPAGRTDTQYF
.	TRBV3-1/TRBV3-2	TRBD2	TRBJ2-3	TGTGCCAGCAGCCAAAGTTCACGCGGGAGGGTCAAAACCACAGATACGCAGTATTTT	CASSQSSRGRVKTTDTQYF
.	TRBV5-6	.	TRBJ2-3	TGTGCCAGCAGCTCACCCGGCCTACCCAGCACAGATACGCAGTATTTT	CASSSPGLPSTDTQYF
.	TRBV18	.	TRBJ2-7	TGTGCCAGCTCACCCTCGGCGGGATCCTACGAGCAGTACTTC	CASSPSAGSYEQYF
.	TRBV5-1	.	TRBJ2-1	TGCGCCAGCAACCCAGCGGGTACCACCTACAATGAGCAGTTCTTC	CASNPAGTTYNEQFF